The sequence of this T cell receptor beta chain was determined in a study of blood T cell repertoires in COVID-19. Libraries were prepared by immunoSEQ multiplex PCR; TCRdb keeps only in-frame clonotypes and omits some of them. The table has hundreds of thousands of clones, around four fifths seen once. This CDR3 spans 13 amino acids. V lost 6 bases to trimming and J lost 6 bases, with 14 bases between them. The source material was peripheral blood. The TCR sequence derives from a woman between 45 and 60 years old with acute or convalescent COVID-19. The chain combines TRBV12-3 or TRBV12-4 with TRBJ1-2; the D is unclear. In DNA, the CDR3 is TGTGCCAGCAGCCAAGGCGGAGCGGATGGCTACACCTTC. This encodes CASSQGGADGYTF.